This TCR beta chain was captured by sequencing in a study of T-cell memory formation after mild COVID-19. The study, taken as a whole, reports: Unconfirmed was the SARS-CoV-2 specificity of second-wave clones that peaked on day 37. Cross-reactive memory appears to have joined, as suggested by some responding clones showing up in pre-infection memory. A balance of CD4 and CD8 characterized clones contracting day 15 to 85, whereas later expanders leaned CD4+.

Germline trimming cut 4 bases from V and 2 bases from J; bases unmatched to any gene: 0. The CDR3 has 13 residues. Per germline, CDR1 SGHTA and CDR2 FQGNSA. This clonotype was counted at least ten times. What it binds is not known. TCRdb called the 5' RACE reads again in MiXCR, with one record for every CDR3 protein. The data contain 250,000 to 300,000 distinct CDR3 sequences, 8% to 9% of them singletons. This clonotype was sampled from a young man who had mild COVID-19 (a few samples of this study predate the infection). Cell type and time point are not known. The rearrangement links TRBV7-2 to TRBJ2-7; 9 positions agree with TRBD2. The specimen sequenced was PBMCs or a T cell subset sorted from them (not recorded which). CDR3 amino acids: CASSWTSAYEQYV. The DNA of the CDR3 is TGTGCCAGCAGCTGGACTAGCGCCTACGAGCAGTACGTC.